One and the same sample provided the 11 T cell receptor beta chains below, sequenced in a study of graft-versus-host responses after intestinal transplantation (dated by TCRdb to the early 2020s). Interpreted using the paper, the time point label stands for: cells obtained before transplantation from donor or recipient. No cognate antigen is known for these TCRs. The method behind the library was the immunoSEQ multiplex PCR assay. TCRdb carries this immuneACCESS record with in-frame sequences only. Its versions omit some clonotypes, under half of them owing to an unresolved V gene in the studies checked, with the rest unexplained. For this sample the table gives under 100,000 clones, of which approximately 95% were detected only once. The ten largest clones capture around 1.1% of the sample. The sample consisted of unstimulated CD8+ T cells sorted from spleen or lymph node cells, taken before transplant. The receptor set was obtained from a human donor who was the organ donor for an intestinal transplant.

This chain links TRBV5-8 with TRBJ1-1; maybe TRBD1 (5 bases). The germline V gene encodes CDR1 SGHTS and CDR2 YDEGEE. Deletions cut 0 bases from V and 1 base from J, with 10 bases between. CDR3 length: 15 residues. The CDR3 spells CASSLGTGGNTEAFF. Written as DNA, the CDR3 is TGTGCCAGCAGCTTGGGGACGGGGGGGAACACTGAAGCTTTCTTT.

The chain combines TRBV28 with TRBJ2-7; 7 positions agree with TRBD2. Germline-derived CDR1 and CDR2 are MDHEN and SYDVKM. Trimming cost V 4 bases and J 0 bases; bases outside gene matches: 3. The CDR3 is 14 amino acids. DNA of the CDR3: TGTGCCAGCAGTTCCCGGGACTACTCCTACGAGCAGTACTTC. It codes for CASSSRDYSYEQYF.

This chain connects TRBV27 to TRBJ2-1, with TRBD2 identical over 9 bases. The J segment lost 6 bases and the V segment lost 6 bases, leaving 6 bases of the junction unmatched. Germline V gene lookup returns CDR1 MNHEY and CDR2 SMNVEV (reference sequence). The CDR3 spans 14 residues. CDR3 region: CASRVAGVSNEQFF. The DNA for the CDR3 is TGTGCCAGCAGAGTAGCGGGAGTAAGCAATGAGCAGTTCTTC.

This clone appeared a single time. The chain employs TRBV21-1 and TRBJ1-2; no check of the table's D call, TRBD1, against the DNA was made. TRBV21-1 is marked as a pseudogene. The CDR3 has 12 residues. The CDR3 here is CASSPTAEGYTF. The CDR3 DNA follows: TGTGCCAGCAGTCCCACAGCCGAGGGCTACACCTTC.

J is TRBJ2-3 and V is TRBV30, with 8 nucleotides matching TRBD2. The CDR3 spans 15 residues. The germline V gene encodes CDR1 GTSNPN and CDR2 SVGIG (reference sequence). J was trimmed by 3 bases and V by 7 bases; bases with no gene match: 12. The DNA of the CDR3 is TGTGCCTCGGACCCCACGGGGGGGCGAACAGATACGCAGTATTTT. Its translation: CASDPTGGRTDTQYF.

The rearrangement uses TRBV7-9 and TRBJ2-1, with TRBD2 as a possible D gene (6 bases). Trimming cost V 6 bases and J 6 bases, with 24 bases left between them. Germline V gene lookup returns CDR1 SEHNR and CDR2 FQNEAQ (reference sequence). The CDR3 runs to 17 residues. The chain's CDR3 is CASSYHPVGGNLNEQFF. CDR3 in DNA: TGTGCCAGCAGTTACCACCCGGTTGGCGGGAACCTCAATGAGCAGTTCTTC.

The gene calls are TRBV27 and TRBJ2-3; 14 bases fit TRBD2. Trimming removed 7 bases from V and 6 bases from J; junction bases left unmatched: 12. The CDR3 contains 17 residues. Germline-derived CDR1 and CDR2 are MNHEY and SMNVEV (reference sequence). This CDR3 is CASTVKTSGRGLDTQYF. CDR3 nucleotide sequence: TGTGCCAGCACCGTCAAGACTAGCGGGAGGGGGTTGGATACGCAGTATTTT.

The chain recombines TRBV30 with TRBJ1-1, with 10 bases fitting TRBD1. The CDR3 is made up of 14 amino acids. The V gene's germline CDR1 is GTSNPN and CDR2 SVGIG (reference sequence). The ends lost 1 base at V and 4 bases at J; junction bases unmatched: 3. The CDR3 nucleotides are TGTGCCTGGAGTGAGGACAGGGGGTTCACTGAAGCTTTCTTT. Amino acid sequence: CAWSEDRGFTEAFF.

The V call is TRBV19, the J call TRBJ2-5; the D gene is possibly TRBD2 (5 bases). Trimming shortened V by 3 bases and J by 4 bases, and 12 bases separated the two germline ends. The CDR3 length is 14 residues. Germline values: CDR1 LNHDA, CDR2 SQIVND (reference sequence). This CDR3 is CASSIYGKLETQYF. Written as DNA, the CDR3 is TGTGCCAGTAGTATCTACGGGAAATTAGAGACCCAGTACTTC. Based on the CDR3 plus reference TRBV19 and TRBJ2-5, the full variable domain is DGGITQSPKYLFRKEGQNVTLSCEQNLNHDAMYWYRQDPGQGLRLIYYSQIVNDFQKGDIAEGYSVSREKKESFPLTVTSAQKNPTAFYLCASSIYGKLETQYFGPGTRLLVL.

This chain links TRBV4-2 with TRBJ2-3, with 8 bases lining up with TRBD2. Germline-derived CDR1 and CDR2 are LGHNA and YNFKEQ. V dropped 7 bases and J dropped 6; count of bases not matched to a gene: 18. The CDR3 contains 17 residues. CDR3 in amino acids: CASNEEESSGAGDTQYF. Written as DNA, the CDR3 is TGTGCCAGCAACGAAGAGGAAAGTAGCGGGGCAGGGGATACGCAGTATTTT.

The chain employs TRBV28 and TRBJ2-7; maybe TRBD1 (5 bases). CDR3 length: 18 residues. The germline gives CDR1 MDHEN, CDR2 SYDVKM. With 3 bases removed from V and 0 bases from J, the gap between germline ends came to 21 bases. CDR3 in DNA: TGTGCCAGCAGTTTCGCAACAGGATTAGTAACTATCTCCTACGAGCAGTACTTC. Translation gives CASSFATGLVTISYEQYF.